The 10 T cell receptor beta chains in this list originate from one sample, sequenced in a study of blood T cell repertoires in COVID-19. The assay was immunoSEQ multiplex PCR, and TCRdb's table has in-frame clones only and misses some. Of some 40,000 clones in the sample, roughly nine tenths are singletons; the top ten hold approximately 19%. The sequenced sample consisted of peripheral blood. The receptors shown here come from a man aged 70-80 years with acute or convalescent COVID-19.

This chain joins TRBV20-1 and TRBJ2-1, with D perhaps TRBD1 (6 bases). V shed 6 bases and J shed 5 bases, with 8 bases lying between them. The germline V gene has CDR1 DFQATT and CDR2 SNEGSKA (reference sequence). The CDR3 totals 11 residues. CDR3 protein: CSADRNNEQFF. As DNA, the CDR3 is TGCAGTGCGGACAGAAACAATGAGCAGTTCTTC.

The CDR3: CASSYLTSGRAYTGELFF. For the CDR3, the DNA is TGTGCCAGCAGCTACCTGACTAGCGGGAGGGCCTACACCGGGGAGCTGTTTTTT. The rearrangement uses TRBV2 and TRBJ2-2, with 14 bases aligning to TRBD2. V was clipped by 6 bases and J by 3 bases; unmatched bases: 9. The CDR3 loop spans 18 amino acids. The germline gives CDR1 SNHLY, CDR2 FYNNEI.

This sequence joins TRBV19 and TRBJ1-2; 8 bases map to TRBD1. V lost 8 bases to trimming and J lost 3 bases; unmatched junction nucleotides: 8. Germline V gene lookup returns CDR1 LNHDA and CDR2 SQIVND (reference sequence). The CDR3 length is 14 residues. CDR3 sequence reads: CASQTGTGYYGYTF. As DNA, the CDR3 is TGTGCCAGTCAAACCGGGACAGGCTACTATGGCTACACCTTC.

The CDR3 DNA follows: TGCGCCAGCAGCAAGGACACCGTTTTAGACACCGGGGAGCTGTTTTTT. Its protein product is CASSKDTVLDTGELFF. This chain connects TRBV4-3 to TRBJ2-2; D possibly corresponds to TRBD1 (5 bases). Per germline, CDR1 LGHNA and CDR2 YSLEER. CDR3 length: 16 amino acids. Deletions cut 5 bases from V and 3 bases from J, with 16 bases between.

This clone has a single count. The chain joins TRBV5-1 to TRBJ1-4, with 8 bases fitting TRBD1. V was pared by 3 bases and J by 0 bases, with 4 bases of the junction left unmatched. The V gene's germline CDR1 is SGHRS and CDR2 YFSETQ. This CDR3 region has 16 residues. The CDR3 region is CASSYQGAATNEKLFF. The CDR3, as DNA: TGCGCCAGCAGCTACCAGGGGGCTGCAACTAATGAAAAACTGTTTTTT. The full variable domain, its missing parts supplied by reference TRBV5-1 and TRBJ1-4, is KAGVTQTPRYLIKTRGQQVTLSCSPISGHRSVSWYQQTPGQGLQFLFEYFSETQRNKGNFPGRFSGRQFSNSRSEMNVSTLELGDSALYLCASSYQGAATNEKLFFGSGTQLSVL.

CDR3 in DNA: TGCGCCAGCAGCTTGGAGGGTAGGGGTGAGCAGTTCTTC. It codes for CASSLEGRGEQFF. The V gene is TRBV5-1, the J gene TRBJ2-1; D perhaps matches TRBD1 (5 bases). Germline-derived CDR1 and CDR2 are SGHRS and YFSETQ. V gave up 0 bases and J gave up 9 bases, with 10 bases separating them. The CDR3 has 13 residues.

The CDR3 bases are TGTGCCAGCAGTTTCGCCAGGGGGGATGAGCAGTTCTTC. Translating gives CASSFARGDEQFF. This sequence joins TRBV27 and TRBJ2-1; possibly TRBD1 for D (7 bases). With 3 bases removed from V and 8 bases from J, the gap between germline ends came to 11 bases. Germline V lookup: CDR1 MNHEY, CDR2 SMNVEV (reference sequence). CDR3 length equals 13 residues.

The chain recombines TRBV18 with TRBJ1-2; D remains ambiguous. V shed 1 base and J shed 6 bases, with 9 bases lying between them. CDR1 is KGHSH, CDR2 LQKENI, per germline. The CDR3 is 13 residues long. The CDR3, as DNA: TGTGCCAGCTCACCACAGGCGGCCGATGGCTACACCTTC. Protein: CASSPQAADGYTF.

This clone was found a few times. V and J are TRBV4-3 and TRBJ1-6; no firm D call. This CDR3 comprises 13 residues. V was cut by 0 bases and J by 10 bases, with 7 bases left in between. Germline loops: CDR1 LGHNA, CDR2 YSLEER. CDR3 region: CASSQEGGSPLHF. CDR3 DNA sequence: TGCGCCAGCAGCCAAGAGGGAGGATCACCCCTCCACTTT.

The V call is TRBV28, the J call TRBJ2-5; 8 nucleotides line up with TRBD1. Trimming removed 2 bases from V and 2 bases from J; junction bases left unmatched: 4. CDR3 length equals 15 residues. Germline CDR1 is MDHEN and CDR2 is SYDVKM. DNA of the CDR3: TGTGCCAGCAGTTTAAATCAGGGGGCTCAAGAGACCCAGTACTTC. As protein: CASSLNQGAQETQYF.